Listed below are T cell receptor beta chains from one sample, sequenced in a study of blood T cells in healthy people across ages. TCRdb processed the 5' RACE reads anew with MiXCR; each CDR3 protein has one entry. The data show some 1,500,000 distinct CDR3 sequences, roughly 43% seen once. Sequencing used blood. The source is a woman aged 18-30 years in good health. CDR3s include the opening cysteine and the closing phenylalanine or tryptophan. The D gene is left open where the match is weak. Size is stated for part of the rows, as once, few or many counts, or as a class when the clone is expanded.

size: NA
V: TRBV12-3/TRBV12-4
D: TRBD2
J: TRBJ2-1
DNA: TGTGCCAGCAGTGTAGCGGGGGGGCGTGATGAGCAGTTCTTC
CDR3: CASSVAGGRDEQFF

size: NA
V: TRBV7-2
D: NA
J: TRBJ1-1
DNA: TGTGCCAGCAGCCAAGATCACAACACTGAAGCTTTCTTT
CDR3: CASSQDHNTEAFF

size: NA
V: TRBV6-6
D: NA
J: TRBJ1-5
DNA: TGTGCCAGCAGTTACTACCCGGTTAGTAATCAGCCCCAGCATTTT
CDR3: CASSYYPVSNQPQHF

size: NA
V: TRBV15
D: NA
J: TRBJ1-2
DNA: TGTGCCACCAGCAGAGATTTGTACACGCGCTATGGCTACACCTTC
CDR3: CATSRDLYTRYGYTF

size: NA
V: TRBV7-6
D: NA
J: TRBJ2-1
DNA: TGTGCCAGCAGCTTAGAGCGGGCTAACAATGAGCAGTTCTTC
CDR3: CASSLERANNEQFF

size: NA
V: TRBV3-1
D: TRBD2
J: TRBJ2-1
DNA: TGTGCCAGCAGTTGGGCTAGCGGCTCCTACAATGAGCAGTTCTTC
CDR3: CASSWASGSYNEQFF

size: many
V: TRBV2
D: NA
J: TRBJ2-5
DNA: TGTGCCAGCAGCCTACAGGGACTTGGAGAAGAGACCCAGTACTTC
CDR3: CASSLQGLGEETQYF

size: NA
V: TRBV7-9
D: TRBD2
J: TRBJ2-7
DNA: TGTGCCAGCAGCGCAACTAGCGGGAGGGCGCCTTCCTACGAGCAGTACTTC
CDR3: CASSATSGRAPSYEQYF

size: NA
V: TRBV20-1
D: TRBD2
J: TRBJ2-7
DNA: TGCAGTGCGAACCGACTAGCGGGGGGGGACAATGAGCAGTACTTC
CDR3: CSANRLAGGDNEQYF

size: NA
V: TRBV12-3/TRBV12-4
D: TRBD1
J: TRBJ2-5
DNA: TGTGCCAGCAGCCTCGTCCAGGGGGTTTTAGAGACCCAGTACTTC
CDR3: CASSLVQGVLETQYF

size: NA
V: TRBV25-1
D: NA
J: TRBJ2-7
DNA: TGTGCCAGCAGTGAAATCCCAGGGACCTACGAGCAGTACTTC
CDR3: CASSEIPGTYEQYF

size: NA
V: TRBV7-2
D: TRBD1
J: TRBJ1-2
DNA: TGTGCCAGCACCCAGACAGGGCGAGATGGCTACACCTTC
CDR3: CASTQTGRDGYTF

size: few
V: TRBV7-2
D: NA
J: TRBJ2-1
DNA: TGTGCCAGCAGCTTAACCCGGGCCTACAATGAGCAGTTCTTC
CDR3: CASSLTRAYNEQFF

size: NA
V: TRBV7-2
D: TRBD2
J: TRBJ2-7
DNA: TGTGCCAGCAGCTTAGTAGCGGGCAACGAGCAGTACTTC
CDR3: CASSLVAGNEQYF

size: NA
V: TRBV4-1
D: TRBD1
J: TRBJ1-2
DNA: TGCGCCAGCAGCCAGACAGGGGAGGGGGGTGAACACTATGGCTACACCTTC
CDR3: CASSQTGEGGEHYGYTF

size: NA
V: TRBV6-2/TRBV6-3
D: TRBD1
J: TRBJ2-7
DNA: TGTGCCAGCAGTTACCCGTTGAGGGGGCGGGACGAGCAGTACTTC
CDR3: CASSYPLRGRDEQYF

size: few
V: TRBV10-3
D: NA
J: TRBJ1-4
DNA: TGTGCCATCAGTCGGCAGGGTAGTGAAAAACTGTTTTTT
CDR3: CAISRQGSEKLFF

size: NA
V: TRBV18
D: NA
J: TRBJ1-1
DNA: TGTGCCAGCTCACTCCGGGACACATCCCTGAACACTGAAGCTTTCTTT
CDR3: CASSLRDTSLNTEAFF

size: NA
V: TRBV20-1
D: NA
J: TRBJ2-5
DNA: TGCAGTGGGGTTAGGGGCGGAGAGACCCAGTACTTC
CDR3: CSGVRGGETQYF

size: NA
V: TRBV20-1
D: TRBD2
J: TRBJ2-3
DNA: TGCAGTGCTAGAGATCAGCGGGGTATTGCAACCGGCACAGATACGCAGTATTTT
CDR3: CSARDQRGIATGTDTQYF

size: NA
V: TRBV12-3/TRBV12-4
D: NA
J: TRBJ1-2
DNA: TGTGCCAGCAGTTTCAGGGACCGAGGTCATGGCTACACCTTC
CDR3: CASSFRDRGHGYTF

size: NA
V: TRBV4-3
D: TRBD2
J: TRBJ2-1
DNA: TGCGCCAGCAGCCATCAATTTGGGGGACTAGCGGGAAGCTCCTACAATGAGCAGTTCTTC
CDR3: CASSHQFGGLAGSSYNEQFF

size: few
V: TRBV20-1
D: TRBD2
J: TRBJ2-3
DNA: TGCAGTGCTCCCCTGGGGTATACGGGGGGAGATACGCAGTATTTT
CDR3: CSAPLGYTGGDTQYF

size: NA
V: TRBV11-1
D: NA
J: TRBJ2-7
DNA: TGTGCCAGCAGCTATTATAGCGGCAACGAGCAGTACTTC
CDR3: CASSYYSGNEQYF

size: NA
V: TRBV20-1
D: TRBD2
J: TRBJ2-1
DNA: TGCAGTGCTAGAGTTAGCGGGGTTCTAAATGAGCAGTTCTTC
CDR3: CSARVSGVLNEQFF

size: NA
V: TRBV20-1
D: TRBD1
J: TRBJ1-1
DNA: TGCAGTGCTCCCGGGACAGGGCGTACTGAAGCTTTCTTT
CDR3: CSAPGTGRTEAFF

size: NA
V: TRBV6-6
D: NA
J: TRBJ1-1
DNA: TGTGCCAGCAGTTACTCCGAGGCAGCCACTGAAGCTTTCTTT
CDR3: CASSYSEAATEAFF

size: NA
V: TRBV3-1
D: TRBD2
J: TRBJ2-3
DNA: TGTGCCAGCAGCCAAAGGAAACTAGCGGGCACAGATACGCAGTATTTT
CDR3: CASSQRKLAGTDTQYF

size: NA
V: TRBV5-1
D: NA
J: TRBJ1-4
DNA: TGCGCCAGCACCCTCTTTCGGGGGGCTAATGAAAAACTGTTTTTT
CDR3: CASTLFRGANEKLFF

size: few
V: TRBV20-1
D: NA
J: TRBJ2-1
DNA: TGCAGTGCCCGGGACCCAAGGACCTCTTACAATGAGCAGTTCTTC
CDR3: CSARDPRTSYNEQFF

size: NA
V: TRBV4-2
D: TRBD2
J: TRBJ2-5
DNA: TGTGCCAGCAGCCAAGGACTAGCGGGAGGATACACTGAGCAGTACTTC
CDR3: CASSQGLAGGYTEQYF

size: NA
V: TRBV4-1
D: NA
J: TRBJ1-3
DNA: TGCGCCAGCAGCCCCTATCCGGTCTCTGGAAACACCATATATTTT
CDR3: CASSPYPVSGNTIYF

size: few
V: TRBV2
D: NA
J: TRBJ2-5
DNA: TGTGCCAGCAGACAGGATCAAGAGACCCAGTACTTC
CDR3: CASRQDQETQYF

size: NA
V: TRBV6-6
D: NA
J: TRBJ1-1
DNA: TGTGCCAGCACGGAGAGCATGAACACTGAAGCTTTCTTT
CDR3: CASTESMNTEAFF

size: few
V: TRBV15
D: NA
J: TRBJ1-4
DNA: TGTGCCACCAGCAGAGATCGCGGGGCCGTTAATGAAAAACTGTTTTTT
CDR3: CATSRDRGAVNEKLFF

size: NA
V: TRBV12-3/TRBV12-4
D: NA
J: TRBJ2-3
DNA: TGTGCCAGCAGCCGACTAGTTACAGATACGCAGTATTTT
CDR3: CASSRLVTDTQYF

size: NA
V: TRBV20-1
D: NA
J: TRBJ1-1
DNA: TGCGGTGCCCCCTATGGACAGCTGAACACTGAAGCTTTCTTT
CDR3: CGAPYGQLNTEAFF

size: NA
V: TRBV6-2/TRBV6-3
D: TRBD1
J: TRBJ2-7
DNA: TGTGCCAGCAGCCAACCGACGGGACAGGGGATCTACGAGCAGTACTTC
CDR3: CASSQPTGQGIYEQYF

size: NA
V: TRBV20-1
D: NA
J: TRBJ2-4
DNA: TGCAGTGCTAGCCAATCGCCAAAGAACATTCAGTACTTC
CDR3: CSASQSPKNIQYF

size: many
V: TRBV7-6
D: TRBD1
J: TRBJ2-5
DNA: TGTGCCAGCAGCTTAAGCAGGGGGCTAGAGACCCAGTACTTC
CDR3: CASSLSRGLETQYF

size: many
V: TRBV4-3
D: NA
J: TRBJ2-7
DNA: TGCGCCAGCAGCCAAGATGTGGCTAGTCGGATATACGAGCAGTACTTC
CDR3: CASSQDVASRIYEQYF

size: NA
V: TRBV20-1
D: TRBD2
J: TRBJ2-2
DNA: TGCAGTGCTAGAAAACTAGCGGGGGGGCCCGGGGAGCTGTTTTTT
CDR3: CSARKLAGGPGELFF

size: NA
V: TRBV7-2
D: TRBD1
J: TRBJ2-1
DNA: TGTGCCAGCAGCTTATTTCCGGGGACAGCCGTTGGGGATGAGCAGTTCTTC
CDR3: CASSLFPGTAVGDEQFF

size: few
V: TRBV7-2
D: TRBD1
J: TRBJ2-7
DNA: TGTGCCAGCAGCTCGGCCGGGACAGTCTCCTACGAGCAGTACTTC
CDR3: CASSSAGTVSYEQYF

size: NA
V: TRBV3-1
D: TRBD1
J: TRBJ2-5
DNA: TGTGCCAGCGAAAGGACAGGGCTAACCCAGTACTTC
CDR3: CASERTGLTQYF

size: NA
V: TRBV12-3/TRBV12-4
D: NA
J: TRBJ2-2
DNA: TGTGCCAGCAGTTTATTCGCGGCGGCCACCGGGGAGCTGTTTTTT
CDR3: CASSLFAAATGELFF

size: NA
V: TRBV12-3/TRBV12-4
D: NA
J: TRBJ2-7
DNA: TGTGCCAGCAGTTTAGGACACCACTCCTACGAGCAGTACTTC
CDR3: CASSLGHHSYEQYF

size: NA
V: TRBV20-1
D: TRBD2
J: TRBJ2-7
DNA: TGCAGTGCTAGAGCCCGACTAGCGGGTACCTACGAGCAGTACTTC
CDR3: CSARARLAGTYEQYF

size: NA
V: TRBV20-1
D: TRBD2
J: TRBJ2-7
DNA: TGCAGTGCTAGAGGAAGCGGGAGGGGGTCCTACGAGCAGTACTTC
CDR3: CSARGSGRGSYEQYF

size: NA
V: TRBV27
D: NA
J: TRBJ1-2
DNA: TGTGCCAGCAGCTATAGGGGGAGAAGTGAATATGGCTACACCTTC
CDR3: CASSYRGRSEYGYTF

size: NA
V: TRBV27
D: TRBD2
J: TRBJ2-7
DNA: TGTGCCAGCAGCACCCCTTCTAGCGGCCTGGACTACGAGCAGTACTTC
CDR3: CASSTPSSGLDYEQYF

size: many
V: TRBV29-1
D: TRBD2
J: TRBJ2-1
DNA: TGCAGCGTTGAGGGGGACCTGGCTAGCGGGACAGACAATGAGCAGTTCTTC
CDR3: CSVEGDLASGTDNEQFF